Below are 9 T cell receptor beta chains sequenced from a single sample in a study of blood T cell repertoires in COVID-19 (dated by TCRdb to 2018 to 2021). Library prep was done by the immunoSEQ multiplex PCR assay. TCRdb's version of the immuneACCESS table is confined to in-frame rearrangements and falls short of the full clone set. An unresolved V gene accounts for under half of the shortfall where checked; the remainder is of unknown origin. This sample has about 170,000 clones in its table, and approximately 83% of those were observed once. Of the sample, over 2% falls within the top ten clones. Sequenced sample: peripheral blood. Source of these receptors: a woman of 80 years or more with acute or convalescent COVID-19.

The chain couples TRBV30 to TRBJ1-4; D not resolved. Germline V lookup: CDR1 GTSNPN, CDR2 SVGIG (reference sequence). CDR3 size: 14 residues. Trimming shortened V by 0 bases and J by 5 bases, and 10 bases separated the two germline ends. CDR3 DNA sequence: TGTGCCTGGAGTGTACCGGAGAACAATGAAAAACTGTTTTTT. It specifies CAWSVPENNEKLFF.

This chain joins TRBV28 and TRBJ2-1; 10 bases are a match to TRBD1. Losses at the gene ends were 3 bases for V and 9 bases for J; bases not matched to a gene: 5. Germline V gene data show CDR1 as MDHEN and CDR2 as SYDVKM. This CDR3 has 14 residues. CDR3 sequence (DNA): TGTGCCAGCAGTTTCTGGGACAGGGGTAGTGAGCAGTTCTTC. It translates to CASSFWDRGSEQFF.

The rearrangement links TRBV28 to TRBJ2-3; a weak D match, TRBD1 (7 bases). Between the trimmed V and J ends, which lost 3 bases and 1 base, there was a span of 11 bases. This CDR3 is built from 15 residues. Germline CDR1 reads MDHEN; CDR2 reads SYDVKM. CDR3 residues: CASSLQGEGTDTQYF. CDR3 bases: TGTGCCAGCAGTTTGCAGGGGGAGGGCACAGATACGCAGTATTTT.

This clone was observed once. The V gene is TRBV24-1, the J gene TRBJ2-2; tentatively, D is TRBD1 (6 bases). The CDR3 extends over 13 amino acids. The V and J ends lost 8 bases and 5 bases respectively, with 11 bases between them. Per germline, CDR1 KGHDR and CDR2 SFDVKD. CDR3 amino acids: CATTGASTGELFF. CDR3 DNA: TGTGCCACCACAGGGGCAAGTACCGGGGAGCTGTTTTTT.

This chain connects TRBV7-2 to TRBJ2-5; 13 positions agree with TRBD2. The V segment lost 5 bases and the J segment 7 bases; nucleotides outside the gene matches: 4. Germline assignment: CDR1 SGHTA and CDR2 FQGNSA. This CDR3 comprises 14 residues. This CDR3 is CASSPRTSGGTQYF. The CDR3 DNA follows: TGTGCCAGCAGCCCACGGACTAGCGGGGGGACCCAGTACTTC.

The chain carries TRBV24-1 and TRBJ2-1, with D unclear. CDR3 length: 16 residues. Deletions cut 4 bases from V and 0 bases from J, with 12 bases between. Per the germline V gene, CDR1 is KGHDR and CDR2 is SFDVKD. The CDR3 DNA sequence: TGTGCCACCAGTGACCCTAGTCTCCCCTCCTACAATGAGCAGTTCTTC. Protein: CATSDPSLPSYNEQFF.

By its share, this clone is medium-sized. The chain has TRBV2 and TRBJ1-1; D is unresolved. Looked up from germline, CDR1 is SNHLY and CDR2 is FYNNEI. Trimming pared 8 bases from V and 5 bases from J, leaving 12 bases between. This CDR3 is built from 12 residues. The CDR3 DNA sequence: TGTGCCAGCGAAGAGGGTTCGACTGAAGCTTTCTTT. It is translated as CASEEGSTEAFF.

The chain joins TRBV24-1 to TRBJ2-1, with TRBD2 matching 9 bases. The junction had 3 bases not matched to a gene; V was cut back by 9 bases and J by 4 bases. Germline values: CDR1 KGHDR, CDR2 SFDVKD. This CDR3 has 13 residues. CDR3 sequence (DNA): TGTGCCACCGCGGGAGGGCGGTACAATGAGCAGTTCTTC. This sequence encodes CATAGGRYNEQFF.

This clone has a count of ten or more. The chain recombines TRBV6-5 with TRBJ1-6, with D maybe TRBD1 (5 bases). Per germline, CDR1 MNHEY and CDR2 SVGAGI. Trimming shortened V by 2 bases and J by 7 bases, and 9 bases separated the two germline ends. The length of the CDR3 is 14 residues. This chain's CDR3 is CASSYEGANSPLHF. CDR3 DNA sequence: TGTGCCAGCAGTTACGAAGGGGCGAATTCACCCCTCCACTTT.